These 20 T cell receptor beta chains were sequenced from one sample in a study of blood T cells in healthy people across ages. Primers used in a second PCR of about 6 to 11 cycles were a sample-barcoded 5' primer and a J-beta primer mix. MiXCR, applied by TCRdb to the 5' RACE reads, yields one record per CDR3 protein. The sample has roughly 410,000 distinct CDR3 sequences; 52% are singletons. What was sequenced was blood. Receptors originate from a man aged 60-69 years in good health.

This chain uses TRBV20-1 with TRBJ2-2; D remains unclear. Germline CDR1 DFQATT, CDR2 SNEGSKA (reference sequence). The V end was cut by 0 bases, the J end by 2 bases, with 13 bases between. The CDR3 covers 16 residues. CDR3 nucleotides: TGCAGTGCTAGAGATTCCCGTTCGGCTAACACCGGGGAGCTGTTTTTT. As protein: CSARDSRSANTGELFF.

There are a few counts of this clonotype. The CDR3 sequence: CASTLAGAIYEQYF. The DNA for the CDR3 is TGTGCCAGCACCCTAGCGGGGGCCATCTACGAGCAGTACTTC. The chain uses TRBV6-2 or TRBV6-3 and TRBJ2-7; 10 nucleotides line up with TRBD2. J was trimmed by 3 bases and V by 7 bases; bases with no gene match: 6. Per the germline V gene, CDR1 is MNHEY and CDR2 is SVGEGT. This CDR3 has 14 residues.

This clonotype has a handful of counts. The chain recombines TRBV29-1 with TRBJ2-7; D call uncertain. V lost 6 bases, J lost 0 bases, and 12 bases lay in between. The CDR3 contains 13 residues. The germline V gene encodes CDR1 SQVTM and CDR2 ANQGSEA. This chain's CDR3 is CSVADNFSYEQYF. DNA of the CDR3: TGCAGCGTAGCAGACAATTTCTCCTACGAGCAGTACTTC.

Comments on this clonotype: A much bigger clone sits one base away, suggesting this may be a read error. This chain joins TRBV12-3 or TRBV12-4 and TRBJ1-2, with no clear D. Trimming took off 3 bases at V and 7 bases at J, with 18 bases between the two ends. This CDR3 comprises 15 residues. The CDR3 here is CASSFLRSKGFGYTF. The DNA of the CDR3 is TGTGCCAGCAGTTTTTTGAGGTCCAAAGGCTTTGGCTACACCTTC.

In its sample, this clonotype was seen many times. V and J are TRBV20-1 and TRBJ2-3; TRBD2 agrees at 8 bases. The CDR3 runs 16 residues. The germline V gene encodes CDR1 DFQATT and CDR2 SNEGSKA (reference sequence). J lost 2 bases, V lost 0 bases, and 7 bases had no gene match. The CDR3 nucleotides are TGCAGTGCTAGAGATCTCGGGGGGGCCATCACAGATACGCAGTATTTT. Its protein product is CSARDLGGAITDTQYF.

This clonotype was seen just once. The chain joins TRBV24-1 to TRBJ2-1; D is undetermined. Trimming shortened V by 0 bases and J by 6 bases, and 8 bases separated the two germline ends. Germline assignment: CDR1 KGHDR and CDR2 SFDVKD. The CDR3 runs 14 residues. The CDR3, as DNA: TGTGCCACCAGTGATTTGCCTCAGGTCAATGAGCAGTTCTTC. Its translation is CATSDLPQVNEQFF.

This clonotype was observed once. This rearrangement joins TRBV18 to TRBJ2-7, with TRBD2 identical over 7 bases. This CDR3 comprises 15 residues. Per germline, CDR1 KGHSH and CDR2 LQKENI. The trim removed 0 bases at V and 3 bases at J, leaving 5 bases unmatched. The CDR3 region is CASSPPRGLLYEQYF. As DNA, the CDR3 is TGTGCCAGCTCACCACCGCGGGGACTACTCTACGAGCAGTACTTC.

This clonotype was recorded many times. The V call is TRBV18, the J call TRBJ2-5; TRBD2 is a possible D gene (6 bases). Per the germline V gene, CDR1 is KGHSH and CDR2 is LQKENI. The CDR3 contains 14 residues. V was shortened by 2 bases and J by 4 bases, with 11 bases between the two germline ends. CDR3 residues: CASSPGAGRETQYF. DNA of the CDR3: TGTGCCAGCTCACCAGGGGCGGGGCGAGAGACCCAGTACTTC.

This clonotype was counted a few times. The chain joins TRBV7-2 to TRBJ2-7; perhaps TRBD2 as D (6 bases). Germline CDR1 SGHTA, CDR2 FQGNSA. V shed 6 bases and J shed 2 bases, with 17 bases lying between them. The CDR3 runs 15 residues. The CDR3 region is CASRSGSSAPYEQYF. DNA of the CDR3: TGTGCCAGCAGGTCGGGGTCTAGCGCTCCCTACGAGCAGTACTTC. Full variable domain (outside the CDR3, taken from reference TRBV7-2 and TRBJ2-7): GAGVSQSPSNKVTEKGKDVELRCDPISGHTALYWYRQSLGQGLEFLIYFQGNSAPDKSGLPSDRFSAERTGGSVSTLTIQRTQQEDSAVYLCASRSGSSAPYEQYFGPGTRLTVT.

The chain combines TRBV7-2 with TRBJ1-1; D call uncertain. This CDR3 has 14 residues. The V gene's germline CDR1 is SGHTA and CDR2 FQGNSA. Trimming removed 1 base at V and 2 bases at J, with 8 bases between. This chain's CDR3 is CASSLGSSNTEAFF. CDR3 coding DNA: TGTGCCAGCAGCTTAGGATCATCCAACACTGAAGCTTTCTTT.

V usage is TRBV7-2 and J usage is TRBJ2-5; 7 bases line up with TRBD2. Looked up from germline, CDR1 is SGHTA and CDR2 is FQGNSA. The V and J ends lost 7 bases and 11 bases, in that order; junction bases with no gene match: 16. CDR3 length: 14 amino acids. CDR3 sequence: CASTGGLAWNEQYF. For the CDR3, the DNA is TGTGCCAGCACCGGGGGGTTAGCGTGGAATGAGCAGTACTTC.

The chain employs TRBV5-1 and TRBJ2-7; 8 nucleotides match TRBD2. This CDR3 spans 16 amino acids. The germline V gene has CDR1 SGHRS and CDR2 YFSETQ. V shed 4 bases and J 1 base; nucleotides not matched to a gene: 10. CDR3: CASSPQGLGLSYEQYF. Here the CDR3 DNA reads TGCGCCAGCAGCCCGCAGGGACTAGGACTATCCTACGAGCAGTACTTC.

Regarding this clonotype: The junction departs from germline at one end; a sequencing error may be responsible. The chain carries TRBV11-1 and TRBJ2-5; 7 bases fit TRBD1. The CDR3 has 16 amino acids. Germline lookup yields CDR1 SGHAT and CDR2 FQDESV (reference sequence). The CDR3 protein is CTSSLRGGGIQETQYF. CDR3 DNA sequence: TGTACCAGCAGCTTACGAGGGGGCGGTATCCAAGAGACCCAGTACTTC.

This clonotype was counted between two and nine times. The chain couples TRBV4-1 to TRBJ2-1; D tentatively reads TRBD1 or TRBD2 (6 bases each). Germline V gives CDR1 MGHRA, CDR2 YSYEKL. The CDR3 is made up of 16 amino acids. Between the trimmed V and J ends, which lost 2 bases and 9 bases, there was a span of 20 bases. This chain's CDR3 is CASSQHSTGAGPEQFF. The CDR3 nucleotides read TGCGCCAGCAGCCAACACTCGACGGGGGCCGGTCCTGAGCAGTTCTTC.

The chain recombines TRBV6-1 with TRBJ2-7, with D perhaps TRBD1 or TRBD2 (5 bases each). The CDR3 consists of 17 residues. Germline V CDR1 and CDR2: MNHNS, SASEGT. The V end lost 6 bases, the J end lost 2 bases, and 23 bases lay between the germline ends. CDR3 region: CASSTLPGTSTAYEQYF. CDR3 sequence (DNA): TGTGCCAGCAGCACATTACCCGGGACGAGTACGGCCTACGAGCAGTACTTC.

The chain uses TRBV20-1 and TRBJ2-1; 7 bases line up with TRBD2. V lost 0 bases to trimming and J lost 6 bases; unmatched junction nucleotides: 5. Germline CDR1 DFQATT, CDR2 SNEGSKA (reference sequence). The CDR3 has 14 residues. CDR3 nucleotide sequence: TGCAGTGCTAGAGATCGGGCTAGCGGCAATGAGCAGTTCTTC. The encoded protein is CSARDRASGNEQFF.

This clonotype was seen a single time. V gene TRBV6-1 combines with J gene TRBJ1-2; 8 nucleotides line up with TRBD1. The V segment lost 8 bases and the J segment 8 bases; nucleotides outside the gene matches: 16. Germline V lookup: CDR1 MNHNS, CDR2 SASEGT. CDR3 length: 15 residues. The CDR3 DNA reads TGTGCCAGCGGGGAATCCGGGACAGGAGGGTACGGCTACACCTTC. Its translation: CASGESGTGGYGYTF.

The V call is TRBV20-1, the J call TRBJ2-7; a weak D match, TRBD2 (5 bases). V shed 1 base and J shed 3 bases, with 16 bases lying between them. Germline lookup yields CDR1 DFQATT and CDR2 SNEGSKA (reference sequence). The CDR3 covers 15 residues. The CDR3 here is CSARAPEVGFYEQYF. The CDR3 DNA follows: TGCAGTGCTAGAGCCCCGGAGGTGGGGTTCTACGAGCAGTACTTC.

This clonotype was counted only a few times. The chain employs TRBV29-1 and TRBJ1-6; D call uncertain. Trimming removed 5 bases at V and 7 bases at J, with 12 bases between. Germline V lookup: CDR1 SQVTM, CDR2 ANQGSEA. The CDR3 sequence is 13 residues long. CDR3 DNA sequence: TGCAGCGTTCGGGAGACAAGGAATTCACCCCTCCACTTT. As protein: CSVRETRNSPLHF.

This clonotype showed up just a few times. The CDR3: CASRYLPGQGLGYEQYF. CDR3 in DNA: TGTGCCAGCAGGTACTTACCGGGACAGGGTTTGGGCTACGAGCAGTACTTC. This chain uses TRBV28 with TRBJ2-7, with 9 bases aligning to TRBD1. V shed 6 bases, J shed 3 bases, and the junction held 15 bases outside the gene matches. The CDR3 consists of 17 residues. Looked up from germline, CDR1 is MDHEN and CDR2 is SYDVKM.